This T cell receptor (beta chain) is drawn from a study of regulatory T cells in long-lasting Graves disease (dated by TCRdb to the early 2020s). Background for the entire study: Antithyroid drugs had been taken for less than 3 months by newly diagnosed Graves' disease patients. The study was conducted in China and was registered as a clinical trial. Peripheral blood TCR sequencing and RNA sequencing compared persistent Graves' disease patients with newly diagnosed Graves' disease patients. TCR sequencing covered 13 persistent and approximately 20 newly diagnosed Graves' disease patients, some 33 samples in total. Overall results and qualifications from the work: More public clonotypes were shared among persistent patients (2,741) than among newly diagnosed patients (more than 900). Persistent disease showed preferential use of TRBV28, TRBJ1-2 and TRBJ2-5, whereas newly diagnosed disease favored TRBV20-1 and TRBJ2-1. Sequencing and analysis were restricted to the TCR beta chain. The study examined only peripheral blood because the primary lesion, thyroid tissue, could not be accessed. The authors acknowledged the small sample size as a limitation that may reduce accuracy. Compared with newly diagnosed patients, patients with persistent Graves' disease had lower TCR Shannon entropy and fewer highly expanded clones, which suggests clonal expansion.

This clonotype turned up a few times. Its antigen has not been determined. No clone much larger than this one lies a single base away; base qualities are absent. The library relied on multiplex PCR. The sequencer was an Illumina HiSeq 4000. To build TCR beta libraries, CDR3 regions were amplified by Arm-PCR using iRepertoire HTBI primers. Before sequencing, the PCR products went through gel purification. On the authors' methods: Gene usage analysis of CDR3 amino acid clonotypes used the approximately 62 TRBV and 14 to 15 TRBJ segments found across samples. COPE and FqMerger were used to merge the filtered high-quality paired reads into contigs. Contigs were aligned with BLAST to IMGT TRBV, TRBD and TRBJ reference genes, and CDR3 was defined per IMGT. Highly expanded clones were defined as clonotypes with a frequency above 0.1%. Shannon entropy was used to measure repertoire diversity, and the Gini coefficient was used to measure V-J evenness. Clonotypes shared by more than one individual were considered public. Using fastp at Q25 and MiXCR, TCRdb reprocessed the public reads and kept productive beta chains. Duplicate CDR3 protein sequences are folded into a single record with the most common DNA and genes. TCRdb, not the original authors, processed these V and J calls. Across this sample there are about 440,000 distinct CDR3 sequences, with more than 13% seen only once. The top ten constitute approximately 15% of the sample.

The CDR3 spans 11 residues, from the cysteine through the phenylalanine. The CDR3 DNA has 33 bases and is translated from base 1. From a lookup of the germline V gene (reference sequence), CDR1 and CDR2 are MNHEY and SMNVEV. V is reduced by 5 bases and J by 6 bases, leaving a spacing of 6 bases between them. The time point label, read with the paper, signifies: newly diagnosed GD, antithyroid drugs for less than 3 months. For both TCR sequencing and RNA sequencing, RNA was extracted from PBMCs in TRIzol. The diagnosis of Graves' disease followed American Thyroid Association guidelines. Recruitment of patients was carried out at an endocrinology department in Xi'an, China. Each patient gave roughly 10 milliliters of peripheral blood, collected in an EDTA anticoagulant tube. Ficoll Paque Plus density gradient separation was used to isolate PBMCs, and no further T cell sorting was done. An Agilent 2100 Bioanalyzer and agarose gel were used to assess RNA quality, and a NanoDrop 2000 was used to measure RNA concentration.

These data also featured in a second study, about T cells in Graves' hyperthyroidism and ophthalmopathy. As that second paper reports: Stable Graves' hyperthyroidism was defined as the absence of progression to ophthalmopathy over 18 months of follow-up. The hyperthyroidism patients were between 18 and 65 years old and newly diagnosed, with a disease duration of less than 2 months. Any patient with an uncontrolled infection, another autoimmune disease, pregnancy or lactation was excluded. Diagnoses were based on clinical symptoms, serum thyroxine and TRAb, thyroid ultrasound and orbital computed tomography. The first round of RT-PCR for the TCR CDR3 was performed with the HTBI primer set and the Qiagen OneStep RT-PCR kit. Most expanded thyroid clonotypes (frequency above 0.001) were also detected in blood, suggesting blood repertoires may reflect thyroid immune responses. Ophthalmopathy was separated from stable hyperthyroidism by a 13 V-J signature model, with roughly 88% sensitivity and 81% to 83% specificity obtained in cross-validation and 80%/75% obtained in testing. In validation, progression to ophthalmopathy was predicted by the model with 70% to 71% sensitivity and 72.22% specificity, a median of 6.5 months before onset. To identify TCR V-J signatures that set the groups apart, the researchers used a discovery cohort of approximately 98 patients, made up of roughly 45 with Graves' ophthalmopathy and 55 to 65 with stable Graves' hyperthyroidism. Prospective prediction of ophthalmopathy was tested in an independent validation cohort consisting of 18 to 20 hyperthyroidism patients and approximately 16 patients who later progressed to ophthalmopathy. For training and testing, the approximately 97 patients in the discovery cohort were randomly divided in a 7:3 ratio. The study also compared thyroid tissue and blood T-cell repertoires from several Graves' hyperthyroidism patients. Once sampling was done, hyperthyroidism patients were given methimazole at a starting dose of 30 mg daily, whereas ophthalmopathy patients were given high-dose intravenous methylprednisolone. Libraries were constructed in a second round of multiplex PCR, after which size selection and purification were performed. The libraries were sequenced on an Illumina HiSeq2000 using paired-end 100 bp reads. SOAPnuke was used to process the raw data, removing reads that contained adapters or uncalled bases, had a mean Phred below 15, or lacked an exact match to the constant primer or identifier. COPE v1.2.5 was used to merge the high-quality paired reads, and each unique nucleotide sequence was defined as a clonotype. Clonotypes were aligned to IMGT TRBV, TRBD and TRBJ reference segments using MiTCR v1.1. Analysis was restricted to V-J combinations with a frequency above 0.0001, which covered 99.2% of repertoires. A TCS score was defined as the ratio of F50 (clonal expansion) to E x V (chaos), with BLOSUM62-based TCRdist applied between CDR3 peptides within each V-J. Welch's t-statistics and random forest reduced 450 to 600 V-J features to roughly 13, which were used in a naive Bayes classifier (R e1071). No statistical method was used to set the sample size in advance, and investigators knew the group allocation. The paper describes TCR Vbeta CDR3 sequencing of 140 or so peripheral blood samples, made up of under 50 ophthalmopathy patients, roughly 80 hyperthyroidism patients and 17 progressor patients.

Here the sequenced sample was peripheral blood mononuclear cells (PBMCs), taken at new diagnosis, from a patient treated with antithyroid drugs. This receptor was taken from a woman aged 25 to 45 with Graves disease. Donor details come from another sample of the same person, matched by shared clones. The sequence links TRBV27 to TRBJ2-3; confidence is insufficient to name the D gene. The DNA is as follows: TGTGCCAGCAGTACCCCTGATACGCAGTATTTT. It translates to CASSTPDTQYF.